This TCR beta chain was captured by sequencing in a study of blood T cell repertoires in COVID-19. Overall study: Collection of acute and convalescent COVID-19 samples took place in the United States, Italy and Spain.

Authors' analysis steps: Quantification of nucleated cells was approximated via reference gene primer amplification. Sequencing used immunoSEQ multiplex PCR; TCRdb keeps in-frame clones, though not all of them. D and trimming were read from the DNA, whereas the V and J calls and clone size are those reported in that table. The repertoire holds 85,000 to 120,000 clones, with 78% as singletons. Germline V CDR1 and CDR2: SGHRS, YFSETQ. The V and J ends lost 0 bases and 4 bases, in that order; junction bases with no gene match: 4. This CDR3 region has 16 residues. The sample consisted of peripheral blood. This TCR came from a man aged 55 to 70 with active or convalescent COVID-19. The genes are TRBV5-1 and TRBJ2-5, with 12 bases fitting TRBD2. The CDR3: CASSLAGTSGLETQYF. The CDR3 bases are TGCGCCAGCAGCTTGGCAGGGACTAGCGGGCTAGAGACCCAGTACTTC.